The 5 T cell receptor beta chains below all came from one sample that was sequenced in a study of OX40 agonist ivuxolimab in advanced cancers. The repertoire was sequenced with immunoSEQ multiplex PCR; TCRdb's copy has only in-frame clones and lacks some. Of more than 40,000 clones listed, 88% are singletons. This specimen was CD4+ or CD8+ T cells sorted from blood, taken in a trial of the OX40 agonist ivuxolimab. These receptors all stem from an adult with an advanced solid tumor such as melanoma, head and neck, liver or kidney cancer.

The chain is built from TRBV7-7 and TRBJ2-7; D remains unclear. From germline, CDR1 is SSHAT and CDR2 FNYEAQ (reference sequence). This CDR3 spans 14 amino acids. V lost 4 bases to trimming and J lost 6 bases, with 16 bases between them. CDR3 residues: CASSSGPDVSEQYF. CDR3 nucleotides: TGTGCCAGCAGCTCCGGGCCGGACGTCTCCGAGCAGTACTTC.

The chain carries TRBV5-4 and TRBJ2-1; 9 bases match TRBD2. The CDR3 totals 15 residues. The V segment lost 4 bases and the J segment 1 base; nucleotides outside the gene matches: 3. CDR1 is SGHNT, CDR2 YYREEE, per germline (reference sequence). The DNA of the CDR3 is TGTGCCAGCAGCGCTAGCGGGGCATCCTACAATGAGCAGTTCTTC. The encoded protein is CASSASGASYNEQFF.

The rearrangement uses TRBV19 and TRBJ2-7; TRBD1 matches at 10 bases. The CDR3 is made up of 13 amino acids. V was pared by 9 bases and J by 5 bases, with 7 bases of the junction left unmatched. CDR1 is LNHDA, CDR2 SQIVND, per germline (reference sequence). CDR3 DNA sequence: TGTGCCAGCAAAACCGGGACAGGGGACGAGCAGTACTTC. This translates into CASKTGTGDEQYF.

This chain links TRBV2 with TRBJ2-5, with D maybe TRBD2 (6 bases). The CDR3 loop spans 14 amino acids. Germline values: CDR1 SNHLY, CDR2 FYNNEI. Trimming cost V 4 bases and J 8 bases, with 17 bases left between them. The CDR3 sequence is CASSAPGTDPTQYF. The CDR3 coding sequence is TGTGCCAGCAGTGCTCCCGGGACTGATCCTACCCAGTACTTC.

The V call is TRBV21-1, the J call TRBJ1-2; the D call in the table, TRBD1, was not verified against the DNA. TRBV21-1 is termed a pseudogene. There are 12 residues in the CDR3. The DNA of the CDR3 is TGTGCCAGCCGAGACAGGGGTGAGGGCTACACCTTC. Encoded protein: CASRDRGEGYTF.